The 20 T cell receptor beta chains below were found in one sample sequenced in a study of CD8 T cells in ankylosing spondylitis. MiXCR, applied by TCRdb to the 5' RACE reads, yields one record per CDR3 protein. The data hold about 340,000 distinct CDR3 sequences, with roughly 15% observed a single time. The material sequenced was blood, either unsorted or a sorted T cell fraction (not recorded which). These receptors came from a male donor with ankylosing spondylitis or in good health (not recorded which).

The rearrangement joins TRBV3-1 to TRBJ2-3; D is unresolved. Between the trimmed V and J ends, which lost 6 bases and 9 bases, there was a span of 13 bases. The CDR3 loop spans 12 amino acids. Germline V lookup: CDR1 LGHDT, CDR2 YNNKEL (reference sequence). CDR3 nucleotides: TGTGCCAGCAGGGGCCTCTCGAAGACGCAGTATTTT. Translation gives CASRGLSKTQYF.

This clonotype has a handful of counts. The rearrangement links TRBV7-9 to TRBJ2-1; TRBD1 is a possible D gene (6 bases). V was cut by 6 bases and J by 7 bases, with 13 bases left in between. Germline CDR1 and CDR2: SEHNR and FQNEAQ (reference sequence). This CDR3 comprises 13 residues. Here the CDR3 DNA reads TGTGCCAGCAGTATGAGGCAGGGGAATGAGCAGTTCTTC. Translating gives CASSMRQGNEQFF.

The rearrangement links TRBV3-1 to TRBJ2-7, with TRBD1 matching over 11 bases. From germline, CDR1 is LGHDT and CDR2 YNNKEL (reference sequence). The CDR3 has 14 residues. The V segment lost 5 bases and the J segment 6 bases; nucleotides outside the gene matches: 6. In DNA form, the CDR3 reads TGTGCCAGCAGCATAAGGACAGGGGGCATCGAGCAGTACTTC. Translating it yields CASSIRTGGIEQYF.

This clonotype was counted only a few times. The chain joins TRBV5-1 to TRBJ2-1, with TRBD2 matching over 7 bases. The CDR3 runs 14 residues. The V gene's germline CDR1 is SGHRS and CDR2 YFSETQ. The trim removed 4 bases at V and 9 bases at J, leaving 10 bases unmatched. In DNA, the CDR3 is TGCGCCAGCAGCGATGGACTAGATTCGGGTGAGCAGTTCTTC. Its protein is CASSDGLDSGEQFF.

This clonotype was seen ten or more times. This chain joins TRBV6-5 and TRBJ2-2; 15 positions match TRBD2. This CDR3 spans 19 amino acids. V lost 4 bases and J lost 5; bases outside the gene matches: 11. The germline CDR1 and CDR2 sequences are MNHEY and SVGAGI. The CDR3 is CASSSGTSGTSGRTGELFF. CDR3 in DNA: TGTGCCAGCAGTTCCGGGACCTCCGGGACTAGCGGGAGGACCGGGGAGCTGTTTTTT.

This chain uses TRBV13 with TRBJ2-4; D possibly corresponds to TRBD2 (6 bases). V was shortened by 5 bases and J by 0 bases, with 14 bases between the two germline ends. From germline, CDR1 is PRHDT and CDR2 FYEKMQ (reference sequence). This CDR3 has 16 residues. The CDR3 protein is CASSPAGTLAKNIQYF. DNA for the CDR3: TGTGCCAGCAGCCCCGCGGGGACCCTAGCCAAAAACATTCAGTACTTC. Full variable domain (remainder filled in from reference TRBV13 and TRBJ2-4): AAGVIQSPRHLIKEKRETATLKCYPIPRHDTVYWYQQGPGQDPQFLISFYEKMQSDKGSIPDRFSAQQFSDYHSELNMSSLELGDSALYFCASSPAGTLAKNIQYFGAGTRLSVL.

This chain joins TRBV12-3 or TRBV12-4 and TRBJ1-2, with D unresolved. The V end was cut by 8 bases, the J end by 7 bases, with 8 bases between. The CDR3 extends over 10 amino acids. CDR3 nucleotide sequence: TGTGCCAGCGGCGGGAGTGGCTACACCTTC. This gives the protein CASGGSGYTF.

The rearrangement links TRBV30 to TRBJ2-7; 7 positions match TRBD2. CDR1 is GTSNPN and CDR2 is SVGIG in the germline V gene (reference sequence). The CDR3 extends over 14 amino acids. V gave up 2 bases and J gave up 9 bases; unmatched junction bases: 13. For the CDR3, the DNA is TGTGCCTGGAGTAAGAGCGGGACCCCCAAAACGCAGTACTTC. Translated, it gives CAWSKSGTPKTQYF. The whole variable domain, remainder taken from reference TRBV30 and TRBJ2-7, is SQTIHQWPATLVQPVGSPLSLECTVEGTSNPNLYWYRQAAGRGLQLLFYSVGIGQISSEVPQNLSASRPQDRQFILSSKKLLLSDSGFYLCAWSKSGTPKTQYFGPGTRLTVT.

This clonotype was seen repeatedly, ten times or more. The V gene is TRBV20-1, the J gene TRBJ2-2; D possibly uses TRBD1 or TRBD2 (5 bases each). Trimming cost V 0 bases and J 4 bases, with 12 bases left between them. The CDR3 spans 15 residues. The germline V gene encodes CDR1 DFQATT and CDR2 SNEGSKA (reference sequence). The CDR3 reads CSARDGTVPTGELFF. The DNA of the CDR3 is TGCAGTGCTAGAGATGGGACGGTCCCCACCGGGGAGCTGTTTTTT.

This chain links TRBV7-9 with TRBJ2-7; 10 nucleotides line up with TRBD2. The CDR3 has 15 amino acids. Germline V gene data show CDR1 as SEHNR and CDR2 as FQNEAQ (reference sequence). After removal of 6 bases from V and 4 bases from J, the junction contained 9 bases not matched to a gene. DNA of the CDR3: TGTGCCAGCAGTCGAGAACTAGCGGGAAGGTACGAGCAGTACTTC. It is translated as CASSRELAGRYEQYF. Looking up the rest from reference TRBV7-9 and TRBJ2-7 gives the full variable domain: DTGVSQNPRHKITKRGQNVTFRCDPISEHNRLYWYRQTLGQGPEFLTYFQNEAQLEKSRLLSDRFSAERPKGSFSTLEIQRTEQGDSAMYLCASSRELAGRYEQYFGPGTRLTVT.

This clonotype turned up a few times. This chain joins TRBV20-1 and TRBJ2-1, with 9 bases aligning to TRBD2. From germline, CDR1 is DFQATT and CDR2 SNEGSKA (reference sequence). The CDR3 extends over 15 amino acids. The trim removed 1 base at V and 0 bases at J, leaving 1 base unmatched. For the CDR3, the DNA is TGCAGTGCTAGAGGTAGCGGGAGCTCCTACAATGAGCAGTTCTTC. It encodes CSARGSGSSYNEQFF.

CDR3 loop: CATMGQFYNSPLHF. The CDR3 nucleotides read TGTGCCACCATGGGACAGTTCTATAATTCACCCCTCCACTTT. This rearrangement joins TRBV24-1 to TRBJ1-6; 7 bases match TRBD1. The V gene end was trimmed by 8 bases and the J gene end by 3 bases; junction bases not matched to a gene: 3. The CDR3 sequence is 14 residues long. The germline V gene has CDR1 KGHDR and CDR2 SFDVKD.

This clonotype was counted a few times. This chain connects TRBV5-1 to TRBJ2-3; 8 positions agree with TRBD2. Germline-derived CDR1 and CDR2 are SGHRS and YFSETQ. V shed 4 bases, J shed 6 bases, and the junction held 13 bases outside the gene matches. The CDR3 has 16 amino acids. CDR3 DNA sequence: TGCGCCAGCAGCAGCGGGACTAGTGAGACCTGGGATACGCAGTATTTT. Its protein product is CASSSGTSETWDTQYF. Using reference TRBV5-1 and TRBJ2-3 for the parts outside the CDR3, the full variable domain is KAGVTQTPRYLIKTRGQQVTLSCSPISGHRSVSWYQQTPGQGLQFLFEYFSETQRNKGNFPGRFSGRQFSNSRSEMNVSTLELGDSALYLCASSSGTSETWDTQYFGPGTRLTVL.

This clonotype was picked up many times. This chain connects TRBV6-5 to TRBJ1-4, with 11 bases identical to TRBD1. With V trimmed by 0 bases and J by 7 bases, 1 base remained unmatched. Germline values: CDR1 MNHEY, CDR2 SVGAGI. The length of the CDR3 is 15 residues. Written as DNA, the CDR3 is TGTGCCAGCAGTTACTCCGGGACAGGGGGTGAAAAACTGTTTTTT. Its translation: CASSYSGTGGEKLFF.

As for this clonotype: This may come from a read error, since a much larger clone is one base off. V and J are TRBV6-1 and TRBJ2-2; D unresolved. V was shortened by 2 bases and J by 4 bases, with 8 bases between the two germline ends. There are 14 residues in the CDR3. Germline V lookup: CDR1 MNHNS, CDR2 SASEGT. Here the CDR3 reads CASSEMAATGELFF. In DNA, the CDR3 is TGTGCCAGCAGTGAAATGGCAGCCACCGGGGAGCTGTTTTTT.

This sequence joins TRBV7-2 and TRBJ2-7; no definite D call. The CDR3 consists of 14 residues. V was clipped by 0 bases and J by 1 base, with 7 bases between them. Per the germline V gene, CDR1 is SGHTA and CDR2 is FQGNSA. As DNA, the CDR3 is TGTGCCAGCAGCTTAGCGGGGTTATCCTACGAGCAGTACTTC. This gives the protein CASSLAGLSYEQYF.

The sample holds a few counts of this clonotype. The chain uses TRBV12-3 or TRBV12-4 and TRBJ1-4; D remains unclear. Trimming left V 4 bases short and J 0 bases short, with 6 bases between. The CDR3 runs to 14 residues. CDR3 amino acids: CASSSFPTNEKLFF. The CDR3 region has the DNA TGTGCCAGCAGTTCGTTCCCAACTAATGAAAAACTGTTTTTT.

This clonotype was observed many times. CDR3 in amino acids: CATSRDRTAGTSNEQFF. The DNA of the CDR3 is TGTGCCACCAGCAGAGACCGGACCGCGGGAACTTCCAATGAGCAGTTCTTC. The rearrangement links TRBV15 to TRBJ2-1; a weak D match, TRBD2 (6 bases). The CDR3 is 17 residues long. Per the germline V gene, CDR1 is LNHNV and CDR2 is YYDKDF (reference sequence). V lost 0 bases to trimming and J lost 6 bases, with 18 bases between them. Using reference TRBV15 and TRBJ2-1 for the parts outside the CDR3, the full variable domain is DAMVIQNPRYQVTQFGKPVTLSCSQTLNHNVMYWYQQKSSQAPKLLFHYYDKDFNNEADTPDNFQSRRPNTSFCFLDIRSPGLGDTAMYLCATSRDRTAGTSNEQFFGPGTRLTVL.

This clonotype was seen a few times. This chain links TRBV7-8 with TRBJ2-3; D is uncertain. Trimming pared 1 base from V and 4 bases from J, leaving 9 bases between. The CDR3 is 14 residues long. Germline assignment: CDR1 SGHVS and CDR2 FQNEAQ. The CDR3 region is CASSLGLRADTQYF. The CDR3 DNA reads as TGTGCCAGCAGCTTAGGCCTCCGTGCAGATACGCAGTATTTT.

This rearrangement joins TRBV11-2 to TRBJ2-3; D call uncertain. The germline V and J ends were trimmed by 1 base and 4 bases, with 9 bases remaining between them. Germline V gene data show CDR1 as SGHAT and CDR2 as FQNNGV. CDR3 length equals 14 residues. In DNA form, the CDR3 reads TGTGCCAGCAGCTTAGTCGGAGCCGCAGATACGCAGTATTTT. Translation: CASSLVGAADTQYF.